This TCR beta chain was recorded in a study of monozygotic twins with cystic fibrosis. General observations from the study: Co-twins had the most similar V usage for 13 of 16 pairs, J for 8.

The protocol was immunoSEQ multiplex PCR, while the TCRdb copy is restricted to in-frame clones and leaves out a portion. The top ten hold over 0.75% of the sample, which has tens of thousands of clones, just over 65% seen once. Germline-derived CDR1 and CDR2 are SQVTM and ANQGSEA. This CDR3 region has 16 residues. V dropped 2 bases and J dropped 2; count of bases not matched to a gene: 9. Comments on this clone: The antigen is unknown.

The chain combines TRBV29-1 with TRBJ2-1; TRBD2 agrees at 7 bases. The TCR originated in a girl between 10 and 17 years old with cystic fibrosis. The sequenced sample was blood. CDR3 in DNA: TGCAGCGTTGAAACCTTTGGGGGGGTAACCTACAATGAGCAGTTCTTC. Protein product: CSVETFGGVTYNEQFF.